These T cell receptor beta chains were read from a single sample in a study of blood T cells in healthy people across ages. TCRdb used MiXCR to reprocess the 5' RACE reads, holding one entry per CDR3 protein. The sample gives hundreds of thousands of distinct CDR3 sequences, around 54% of which show up once; approximately 37% is in the top ten. Sequenced material: blood. The receptor set was obtained from a man in his sixties in good health. Each CDR3 is given with its conserved first and last residue. The D gene is left open where the match is weak. Expanded clones are given a class, and other clones once, few, many or no size at all.

J: TRBJ2-5
size: -
V: TRBV12-3/TRBV12-4
D: -
length: 15
DNA: TGTGCCAGCGTTTCTTCAAACACTTACGGGGAGACCCAGTACTTC
CDR3: CASVSSNTYGETQYF

J: TRBJ1-2
size: -
V: TRBV20-1
D: -
length: 12
DNA: TGCAGTGCTAGAGCTCCAGGAGGCGGCTACACCTTC
CDR3: CSARAPGGGYTF

J: TRBJ2-7
size: few
V: TRBV20-1
D: -
length: 14
DNA: TGCAGTGCTAGTAGTGGCAGCGGCTCCTACGAGCAGTACTTC
CDR3: CSASSGSGSYEQYF

J: TRBJ2-1
size: -
V: TRBV11-2
D: TRBD1
length: 13
DNA: TGTGCCAGCACACGACAGGGATACAATGAGCAGTTCTTC
CDR3: CASTRQGYNEQFF

J: TRBJ2-1
size: -
V: TRBV28
D: TRBD1
length: 15
DNA: TGTGCCTCGCAGCTCGGGACAGGAGAATACAATGAGCAGTTCTTC
CDR3: CASQLGTGEYNEQFF

J: TRBJ1-1
size: -
V: TRBV9
D: -
length: 13
DNA: TGTGCCAGCAGCGTCGGGAAGGGGACTGAAGCTTTCTTT
CDR3: CASSVGKGTEAFF

J: TRBJ2-5
size: -
V: TRBV20-1
D: TRBD2
length: 16
DNA: TGCAGTGCTAGCCCATCTAGCGGGGGGTCGGGAGCGACCCAGTACTTC
CDR3: CSASPSSGGSGATQYF

J: TRBJ2-1
size: -
V: TRBV7-2
D: -
length: 16
DNA: TGTGCCAGCAGCTTAGACGGGGCGAGCTCCTACAATGAGCAGTTCTTC
CDR3: CASSLDGASSYNEQFF

J: TRBJ2-7
size: -
V: TRBV6-1
D: -
length: 17
DNA: TGTGCCAGCAGCCCGACAGGAACGGGGGCCAGGGGCGACGAGCAGTACTTC
CDR3: CASSPTGTGARGDEQYF

J: TRBJ2-7
size: few
V: TRBV6-1
D: -
length: 15
DNA: TGTGCCAGCCGGCCCCTGACAGGCGCATCCTACGAGCAGTACTTC
CDR3: CASRPLTGASYEQYF

J: TRBJ2-2
size: -
V: TRBV12-3/TRBV12-4
D: -
length: 13
DNA: TGTGCCAGCGGCCGAGGGGTCACCGGGGAGCTGTTTTTT
CDR3: CASGRGVTGELFF

J: TRBJ2-3
size: -
V: TRBV7-9
D: -
length: 17
DNA: TGTGCCAGCAGCTTAGGGGGGCTCCCCGTTGGGACAGATACGCAGTATTTT
CDR3: CASSLGGLPVGTDTQYF

J: TRBJ1-2
size: -
V: TRBV25-1
D: TRBD1
length: 15
DNA: TGTGCCAGCAGTGAATCAAACAGGGGGATCTATGGCTACACCTTC
CDR3: CASSESNRGIYGYTF